The sequence of this T cell receptor (beta chain) was determined in a study of T cells expressing NK-cell markers. After re-calling the 5' RACE reads, TCRdb lists one entry per CDR3 protein, DNA absent. Its table records about 370,000 distinct CDR3 sequences. Germline V gene lookup returns CDR1 KGHDR and CDR2 SFDVKD. The CDR3 has 16 amino acids. The chain combines TRBV24-1 with TRBJ2-5; TCRdb lists TRBD2, though no DNA is available to test this call. This clonotype was sampled from a woman between 50 and 59 years old in good health. The sample was blood T cells: a sorted CD56 or NKG2C T cell subset, CD4+ or CD8+ T cells, or bulk PBMC T cells (not recorded which). The CDR3 sequence: CATSDSSGRRQETQYF.